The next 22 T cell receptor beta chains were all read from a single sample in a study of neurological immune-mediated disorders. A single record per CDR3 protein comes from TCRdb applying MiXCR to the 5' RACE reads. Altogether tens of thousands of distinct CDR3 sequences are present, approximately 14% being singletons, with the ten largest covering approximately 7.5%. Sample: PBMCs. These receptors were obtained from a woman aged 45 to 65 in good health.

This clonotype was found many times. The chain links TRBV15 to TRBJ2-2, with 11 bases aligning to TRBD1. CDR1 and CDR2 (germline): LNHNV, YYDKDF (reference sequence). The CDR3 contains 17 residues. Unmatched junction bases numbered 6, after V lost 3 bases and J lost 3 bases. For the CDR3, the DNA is TGTGCCACCAGCAGGGGGACAGGGGGTTCGGACACCGGGGAGCTGTTTTTT. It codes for CATSRGTGGSDTGELFF.

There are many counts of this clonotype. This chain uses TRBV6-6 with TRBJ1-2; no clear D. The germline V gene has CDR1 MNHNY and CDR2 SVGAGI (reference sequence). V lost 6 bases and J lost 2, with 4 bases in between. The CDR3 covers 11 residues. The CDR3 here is CASSLNYGYTF. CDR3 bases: TGTGCCAGCAGCCTGAACTATGGCTACACCTTC.

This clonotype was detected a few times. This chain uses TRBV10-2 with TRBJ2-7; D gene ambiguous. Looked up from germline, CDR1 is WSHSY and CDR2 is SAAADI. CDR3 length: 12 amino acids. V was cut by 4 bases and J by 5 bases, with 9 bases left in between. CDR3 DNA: TGCGCCAGCAGTGGCGCCCAGGACGAGCAGTACTTC. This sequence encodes CASSGAQDEQYF.

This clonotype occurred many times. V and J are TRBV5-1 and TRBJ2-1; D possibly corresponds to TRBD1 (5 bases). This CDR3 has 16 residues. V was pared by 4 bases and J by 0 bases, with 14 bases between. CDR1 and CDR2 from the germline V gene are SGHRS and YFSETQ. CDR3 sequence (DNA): TGCGCCAGCAGCCCCGAACAGGCAAGCTCCTACAATGAGCAGTTCTTC. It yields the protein CASSPEQASSYNEQFF.

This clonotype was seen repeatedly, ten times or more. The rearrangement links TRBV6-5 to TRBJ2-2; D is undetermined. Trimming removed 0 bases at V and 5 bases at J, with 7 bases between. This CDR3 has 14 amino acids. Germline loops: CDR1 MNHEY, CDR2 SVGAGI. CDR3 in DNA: TGTGCCAGCAGTTACTCCCGCAATACCGGGGAGCTGTTTTTT. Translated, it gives CASSYSRNTGELFF.

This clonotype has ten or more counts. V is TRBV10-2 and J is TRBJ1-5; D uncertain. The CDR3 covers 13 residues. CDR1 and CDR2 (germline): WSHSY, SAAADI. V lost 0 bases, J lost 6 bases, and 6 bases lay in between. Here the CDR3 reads CASSESLVQPQHF. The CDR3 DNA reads TGCGCCAGCAGTGAGTCCTTAGTTCAGCCCCAGCATTTT.

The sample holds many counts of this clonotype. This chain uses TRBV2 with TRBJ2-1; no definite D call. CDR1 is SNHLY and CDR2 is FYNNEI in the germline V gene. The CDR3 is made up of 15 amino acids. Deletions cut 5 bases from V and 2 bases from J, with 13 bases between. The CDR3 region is CASSLLRAAYNEQFF. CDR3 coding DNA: TGTGCCAGCAGTCTCCTAAGGGCAGCCTACAATGAGCAGTTCTTC.

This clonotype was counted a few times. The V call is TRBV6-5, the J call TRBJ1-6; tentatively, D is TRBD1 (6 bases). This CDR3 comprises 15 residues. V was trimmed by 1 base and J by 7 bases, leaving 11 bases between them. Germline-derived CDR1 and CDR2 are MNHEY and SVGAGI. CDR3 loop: CASSYFEGGNSPLHF. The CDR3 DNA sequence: TGTGCCAGCAGTTACTTCGAAGGGGGGAATTCACCCCTCCACTTT.

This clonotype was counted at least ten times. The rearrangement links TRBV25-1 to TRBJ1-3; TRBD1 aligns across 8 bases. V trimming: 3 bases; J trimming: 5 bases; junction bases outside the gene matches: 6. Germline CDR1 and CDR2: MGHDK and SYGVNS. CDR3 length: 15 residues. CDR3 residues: CASSDDRGRRNTIYF. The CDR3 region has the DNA TGTGCCAGCAGTGATGACAGGGGCAGAAGAAACACCATATATTTT. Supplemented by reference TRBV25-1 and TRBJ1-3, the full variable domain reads EADIYQTPRYLVIGTGKKITLECSQTMGHDKMYWYQQDPGMELHLIHYSYGVNSTEKGDLSSESTVSRIRTEHFPLTLESARPSHTSQYLCASSDDRGRRNTIYFGEGSWLTVV.

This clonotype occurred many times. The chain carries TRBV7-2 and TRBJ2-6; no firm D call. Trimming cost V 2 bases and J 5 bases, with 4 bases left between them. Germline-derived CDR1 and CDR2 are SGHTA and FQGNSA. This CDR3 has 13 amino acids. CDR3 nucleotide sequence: TGTGCCAGCAGCTTAAACCGGGCCAACGTCCTGACTTTC. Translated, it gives CASSLNRANVLTF.

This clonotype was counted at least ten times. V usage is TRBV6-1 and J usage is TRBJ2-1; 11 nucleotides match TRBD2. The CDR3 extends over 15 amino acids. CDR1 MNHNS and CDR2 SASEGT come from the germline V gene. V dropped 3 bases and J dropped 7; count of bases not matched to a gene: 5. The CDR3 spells CASSEGLADRNEQFF. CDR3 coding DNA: TGTGCCAGCAGTGAGGGACTAGCGGACAGGAATGAGCAGTTCTTC.

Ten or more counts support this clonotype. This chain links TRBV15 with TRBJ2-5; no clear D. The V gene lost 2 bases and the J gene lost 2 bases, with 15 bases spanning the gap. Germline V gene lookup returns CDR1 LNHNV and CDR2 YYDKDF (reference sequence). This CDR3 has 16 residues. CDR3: CATSRPAALGQETQYF. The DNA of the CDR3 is TGTGCCACCAGCAGACCTGCGGCTTTAGGTCAAGAGACCCAGTACTTC.

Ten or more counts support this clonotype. The CDR3 sequence: CASSLQGFSYEQYF. DNA of the CDR3: TGTGCCAGCAGCTTACAGGGGTTCTCCTACGAGCAGTACTTC. V gene TRBV7-2 combines with J gene TRBJ2-7; possible D gene TRBD1, 6 bases. Trimming took 2 bases from V and 0 from J, leaving 8 bases between them. Germline V gene lookup returns CDR1 SGHTA and CDR2 FQGNSA. This CDR3 is built from 14 residues.

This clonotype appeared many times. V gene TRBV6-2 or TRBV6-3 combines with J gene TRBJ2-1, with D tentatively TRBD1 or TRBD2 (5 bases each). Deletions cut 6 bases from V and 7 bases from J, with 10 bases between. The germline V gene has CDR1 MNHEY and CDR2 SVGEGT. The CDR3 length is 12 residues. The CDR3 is CASSSWGNEQFF. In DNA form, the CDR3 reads TGTGCCAGCAGCTCCTGGGGGAATGAGCAGTTCTTC.

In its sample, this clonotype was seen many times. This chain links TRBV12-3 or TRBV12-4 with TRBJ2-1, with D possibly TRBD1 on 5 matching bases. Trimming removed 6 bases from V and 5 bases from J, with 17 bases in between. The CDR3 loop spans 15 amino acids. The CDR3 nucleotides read TGTGCCAGCAGCCGCAAGGGGCCCTATGACAATGAGCAGTTCTTC. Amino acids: CASSRKGPYDNEQFF.

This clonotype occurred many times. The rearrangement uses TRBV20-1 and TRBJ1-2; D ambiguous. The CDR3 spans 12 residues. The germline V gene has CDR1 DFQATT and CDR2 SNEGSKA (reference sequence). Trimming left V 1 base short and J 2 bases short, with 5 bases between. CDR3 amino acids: CSARVNNYGYTF. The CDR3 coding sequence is TGCAGTGCTAGAGTCAACAACTATGGCTACACCTTC.

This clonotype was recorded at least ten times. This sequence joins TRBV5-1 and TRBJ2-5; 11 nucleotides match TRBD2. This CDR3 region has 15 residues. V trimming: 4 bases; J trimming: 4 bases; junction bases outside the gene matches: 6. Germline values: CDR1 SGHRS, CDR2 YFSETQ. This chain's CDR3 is CASSLSLAGGETQYF. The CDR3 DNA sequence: TGCGCCAGCAGCCTGAGCCTAGCGGGAGGAGAGACCCAGTACTTC.

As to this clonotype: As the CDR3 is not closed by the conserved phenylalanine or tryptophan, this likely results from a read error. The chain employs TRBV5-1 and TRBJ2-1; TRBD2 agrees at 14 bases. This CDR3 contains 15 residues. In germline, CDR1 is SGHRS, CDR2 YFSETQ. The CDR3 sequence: CASSSGLAGVNEQFL. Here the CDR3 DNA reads TGCGCCAGCAGCTCGGGACTAGCGGGAGTCAATGAACAGTTCCTC.

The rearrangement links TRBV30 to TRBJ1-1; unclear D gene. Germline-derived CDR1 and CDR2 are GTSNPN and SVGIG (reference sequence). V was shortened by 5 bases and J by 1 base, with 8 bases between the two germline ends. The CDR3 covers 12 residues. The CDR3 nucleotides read TGTGCCTGGCGGATGGGGAACACTGAAGCTTTCTTT. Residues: CAWRMGNTEAFF.

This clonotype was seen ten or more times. CDR3 amino acids: CASSLGSSGIYF. The CDR3 nucleotides read TGTGCCAGCAGCCTTGGAAGTTCCGGCATATATTTT. The V and J genes are TRBV5-6 and TRBJ1-3; no reliable D call. V was pared by 4 bases and J by 12 bases, with 14 bases between. CDR3 length: 12 amino acids. Germline V lookup: CDR1 SGHDT, CDR2 YYEEEE.

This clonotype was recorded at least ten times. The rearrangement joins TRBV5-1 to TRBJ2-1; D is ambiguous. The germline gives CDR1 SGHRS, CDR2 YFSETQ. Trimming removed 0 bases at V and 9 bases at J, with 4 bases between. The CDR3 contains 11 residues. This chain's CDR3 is CASSLDGEQFF. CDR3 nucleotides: TGCGCCAGCAGCTTGGACGGTGAGCAGTTCTTC.

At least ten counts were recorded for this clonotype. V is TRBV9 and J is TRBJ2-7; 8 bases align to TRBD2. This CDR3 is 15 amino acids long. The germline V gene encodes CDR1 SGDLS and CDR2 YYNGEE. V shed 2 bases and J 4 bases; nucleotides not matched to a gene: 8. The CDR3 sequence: CASSVGGASGYEQYF. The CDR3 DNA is TGTGCCAGCAGCGTCGGGGGGGCTTCGGGATACGAGCAGTACTTC.